Listed below are T cell receptor beta chains from one sample, sequenced in a study of blood T cell repertoires in COVID-19. Measured with immunoSEQ multiplex PCR; TCRdb has only the in-frame clones, and not every one. The data hold around 260,000 clones, with about 90% observed a single time. The sample taken for sequencing was peripheral blood. These receptors were collected from a middle-aged woman who had recovered from COVID-19. Both conserved end residues are part of each CDR3. A D gene is named only where the DNA matches it firmly. Expanded clones are given a class, and other clones once, few, many or no size at all.

TRBV4-3	.	TRBJ1-4	TRBD1	CASSQQGDGSEKLFF	TGCGCCAGCAGCCAACAGGGGGACGGTAGTGAAAAACTGTTTTTT
TRBV2	.	TRBJ2-7	TRBD2	CASSERGAPNEQYF	TGTGCCAGCAGCGAGCGGGGCGCCCCTAACGAGCAGTACTTC
TRBV6-6	.	TRBJ2-7	.	CASTRQESSYEQYF	TGTGCCAGCACGAGACAGGAGTCCTCCTACGAGCAGTACTTC
TRBV9	.	TRBJ2-7	TRBD1	CASSPRDRAYEQYF	TGTGCCAGCAGCCCCCGGGACAGGGCCTACGAGCAGTACTTC
TRBV5-5	once	TRBJ2-7	.	CASSFLGRGSRSYEQYF	TGTGCCAGCAGCTTCTTAGGGAGGGGGAGCCGCTCCTACGAGCAGTACTTC
TRBV19	.	TRBJ1-1	.	CASSIGRGTEAFF	TGTGCCAGTAGTATTGGCAGGGGCACTGAAGCTTTCTTT
TRBV27	.	TRBJ2-1	TRBD2	CASSDLSAGGYNEQFF	TGTGCCAGCAGTGACCTCTCCGCGGGGGGTTACAATGAGCAGTTCTTC
TRBV6-5	.	TRBJ2-7	.	CASSLRTTSYEQYF	TGTGCCAGCAGTCTCCGGACTACCTCCTACGAGCAGTACTTC
TRBV7-8	.	TRBJ1-3	TRBD1	CASSLPGTGEVVANTIYF	TGTGCCAGCAGCTTACCCGGGACAGGGGAAGTAGTAGCAAACACCATATATTTT
TRBV2	.	TRBJ2-4	.	CASSEALGGLNIQYF	TGTGCCAGCAGTGAAGCGCTTGGAGGGCTAAACATTCAGTACTTC
TRBV24-1	.	TRBJ1-6	.	CATSGPGRENSPLHF	TGTGCCACCAGTGGGCCTGGACGGGAGAATTCACCCCTCCACTTT
TRBV9	.	TRBJ2-5	TRBD2	CASSVGQGLGETQYF	TGTGCCAGCAGCGTAGGGCAGGGACTAGGGGAGACCCAGTACTTC
TRBV24-1	.	TRBJ2-7	.	CATRNGPYEQYF	TGTGCCACCAGGAATGGGCCCTACGAGCAGTACTTC
TRBV20-1	.	TRBJ2-4	TRBD2	CSASGLAGPGLAKNIQYF	TGCAGTGCTAGTGGACTAGCCGGTCCCGGACTAGCCAAAAACATTCAGTACTTC
TRBV7-8	.	TRBJ1-2	.	CASSLMVARHGYTF	TGTGCCAGCAGCTTAATGGTAGCCCGGCATGGCTACACCTTC
TRBV4-2	once	TRBJ1-2	.	CASSHQGGSYGYTF	TGTGCCAGCAGCCACCAGGGAGGGAGCTATGGCTACACCTTC
TRBV2	.	TRBJ2-2	.	CAFPRERGSGTGELFF	TGTGCCTTCCCTAGGGAACGGGGTTCGGGCACCGGGGAGCTGTTTTTT
TRBV5-1	.	TRBJ1-2	.	CASSLGGSYSYGYTF	TGCGCCAGCAGCTTGGGGGGCAGCTATAGCTATGGCTACACCTTC
TRBV19	.	TRBJ2-7	.	CASSKSYSGGSYEQYF	TGTGCCAGTAGTAAATCCTATTCCGGGGGCTCCTACGAGCAGTACTTC
TRBV11-2	.	TRBJ2-1	.	CASTYQAPYNEQFF	TGTGCCAGCACGTACCAAGCTCCCTACAATGAGCAGTTCTTC
TRBV18	.	TRBJ1-6	TRBD1	CASSRDSLENSPLHF	TGTGCCAGCTCACGGGACAGTCTGGAGAATTCACCCCTCCACTTT
TRBV11-1	.	TRBJ1-1	.	CASSLAAGSTEAFF	TGTGCCAGCAGCTTAGCGGCGGGGTCCACTGAAGCTTTCTTT
TRBV4-3	once	TRBJ1-2	TRBD1	CASSRDRGNYGYTF	TGCGCCAGCAGCCGGGACAGGGGGAACTATGGCTACACCTTC
TRBV29-1	.	TRBJ2-3	.	CSAHRDSTDTQYF	TGCAGCGCCCACAGAGACAGCACAGATACGCAGTATTTT
TRBV4-1	once	TRBJ2-2	.	CASSPRQGGTGELFF	TGCGCCAGCAGCCCCCGGCAGGGCGGAACCGGGGAGCTGTTTTTT
TRBV7-2	.	TRBJ1-1	.	CASRQDLNTEAFF	TGTGCCAGCAGACAGGACCTGAACACTGAAGCTTTCTTT
TRBV6-2/TRBV6-3	.	TRBJ1-2	.	CASSQQGRGGGYTF	TGTGCCAGCAGTCAGCAGGGTCGTGGTGGTGGCTACACCTTC
TRBV6-5	.	TRBJ2-3	.	CASSLPGTDTQYF	TGTGCCAGCAGTCTTCCAGGCACAGATACGCAGTATTTT
TRBV6-5	.	TRBJ2-2	.	CASRSDHTGELFF	TGTGCCAGCAGGAGCGACCACACCGGGGAGCTGTTTTTT
TRBV12-5	.	TRBJ1-2	.	CASGRLQGFYGYTF	TGTGCTAGTGGCCGTCTACAGGGCTTCTATGGCTACACCTTC
TRBV3-1/TRBV3-2	.	TRBJ2-2	TRBD1	CASSHTPGTGTGELFF	TGTGCCAGCAGCCACACGCCCGGGACAGGGACCGGGGAGCTGTTTTTT
TRBV4-3	.	TRBJ2-3	.	CASSPRAVGTDTQYF	TGCGCCAGCAGCCCCAGGGCGGTTGGAACAGATACGCAGTATTTT
TRBV7-6	.	TRBJ2-3	TRBD2	CASSLVSGPSTDTQYF	TGTGCCAGCAGCTTAGTTAGCGGGCCCAGCACAGATACGCAGTATTTT
TRBV29-1	.	TRBJ2-1	.	CSVEQGSTNEQFF	TGCAGCGTTGAACAGGGGTCCACAAATGAGCAGTTCTTC
TRBV9	.	TRBJ1-4	TRBD1	CASSPDRGEKLFF	TGTGCCAGCAGCCCAGACAGGGGTGAAAAACTGTTTTTT
TRBV3-1/TRBV3-2	.	TRBJ1-1	TRBD1	CASSQLQGASEAFF	TGTGCCAGCAGCCAACTCCAGGGGGCCTCTGAAGCTTTCTTT
TRBV18	.	TRBJ2-5	.	CASSPPSRGAQETQYF	TGTGCCAGCTCACCTCCCTCACGGGGGGCCCAAGAGACCCAGTACTTC
TRBV5-1	.	TRBJ2-2	.	CASRLTFAPNRELFF	TGCGCCAGCAGATTAACCTTTGCGCCAAACCGTGAGCTGTTTTTT
TRBV15	.	TRBJ1-5	TRBD1	CATSSRTGGVQPQHF	TGTGCCACCAGCAGTAGGACAGGGGGAGTTCAGCCCCAGCATTTT
TRBV13	.	TRBJ2-2	TRBD1	CASKPKTRGSGELFF	TGTGCCAGCAAACCAAAAACCAGGGGGTCCGGGGAGCTGTTTTTT
TRBV18	once	TRBJ1-2	.	CASSPRQEGGDYGYTF	TGTGCCAGCTCACCACGGCAGGAGGGTGGGGACTATGGCTACACCTTC
TRBV5-4	.	TRBJ1-6	.	CASSLNRQPPLHF	TGTGCCAGCAGCCTAAACAGGCAACCACCCCTCCACTTT
TRBV19	.	TRBJ1-2	.	CASSMGTPEIYGYTF	TGTGCCAGTAGTATGGGGACTCCCGAGATCTATGGCTACACCTTC
TRBV4-3	.	TRBJ1-2	TRBD1	CASSQRWDRGNYGYTF	TGCGCCAGCAGCCAGCGATGGGACAGGGGTAACTATGGCTACACCTTC
TRBV7-3	.	TRBJ2-3	.	CASSLQNDSDPTDTQYF	TGTGCCAGCAGCCTCCAAAACGACTCAGACCCCACAGATACGCAGTATTTT
TRBV19	.	TRBJ1-1	.	CASSISGRGVNTEAFF	TGTGCCAGTAGTATCAGCGGCAGGGGCGTGAACACTGAAGCTTTCTTT
TRBV21-1	.	TRBJ1-2	.	CASSKQGPYGYTF	TGTGCCAGCAGCAAACAGGGGCCCTATGGCTACACCTTC
TRBV7-2	.	TRBJ2-7	TRBD1	CASSLTVQGVEQYF	TGTGCCAGCAGCTTGACCGTACAGGGGGTCGAGCAGTACTTC
TRBV5-5	.	TRBJ2-7	.	CASSGGTAGYEQYF	TGTGCCAGCAGCGGCGGGACCGCAGGATACGAGCAGTACTTC
TRBV13	.	TRBJ2-1	.	CASSLAPGLQYNEQFF	TGTGCCAGCAGCTTAGCACCGGGACTCCAATACAATGAGCAGTTCTTC
TRBV7-6	.	TRBJ2-2	TRBD2	CASSLEMLAGRTGELFF	TGTGCCAGCAGCTTAGAAATGTTAGCGGGGAGAACCGGGGAGCTGTTTTTT
TRBV7-9	.	TRBJ2-2	TRBD1	CASVNWGQPNTGELFF	TGTGCCAGCGTGAACTGGGGACAGCCGAACACCGGGGAGCTGTTTTTT
TRBV5-6	.	TRBJ1-2	.	CASSLQGPNYGYTF	TGTGCCAGCAGCCTACAGGGTCCTAACTATGGCTACACCTTC
TRBV3-1/TRBV3-2	.	TRBJ2-5	.	CASSRRRRDLGKRPETQYF	TGTGCCAGCAGCCGGAGACGCCGGGACTTGGGAAAGCGGCCGGAGACCCAGTACTTC
TRBV5-1	few	TRBJ2-2	TRBD1	CASTPKDRENTGELFF	TGCGCCAGCACCCCGAAGGACAGGGAGAACACCGGGGAGCTGTTTTTT
TRBV27	.	TRBJ1-6	.	CASSATGYNSPLHF	TGTGCCAGCAGTGCCACAGGTTATAATTCACCCCTCCACTTT
TRBV9	.	TRBJ1-1	TRBD1	CASSAGGNTEAFF	TGTGCCAGCAGCGCAGGGGGGAACACTGAAGCTTTCTTT
TRBV27	.	TRBJ2-1	TRBD2	CASIGLVYNEQFF	TGTGCCAGCATCGGACTAGTCTACAATGAGCAGTTCTTC
TRBV27	.	TRBJ2-2	.	CASTLRRSAGELFF	TGTGCCAGCACCCTTAGGAGGTCAGCCGGGGAGCTGTTTTTT
TRBV5-1	.	TRBJ1-1	TRBD1	CASSLQQGYTEAFF	TGCGCCAGCAGCCTCCAACAGGGGTACACTGAAGCTTTCTTT